The rows below give T cell receptor beta chains drawn from one sample of a study of T cell changes during pregnancy in multiple sclerosis. Profiling relied on immunoSEQ multiplex PCR, and the TCRdb table lists in-frame clones only, not all of them. The repertoire holds over 30,000 clones, with roughly 85% as singletons. The input for sequencing was CD4+ T cells from peripheral blood mononuclear cells, taken before pregnancy. These receptors were collected from a female donor with multiple sclerosis, enrolled in a pregnancy study. CDR3s include the opening cysteine and the closing phenylalanine or tryptophan. Fields, in order: CDR3 DNA, CDR3 protein, V gene, D gene, clone size, J gene. D genes are given only for firm matches. Where a row states a size, it is once, few, many or the class of an expanded clone; other rows omit it.

DNA: TGCGCCAGCAGCCTTTCAGAGACCCAGTACTTC
CDR3: CASSLSETQYF
V: TRBV5-1
D: .
size: .
J: TRBJ2-5

DNA: TGTGCCAGCAAATTACGGACAGGGGGAGCTTTCTTT
CDR3: CASKLRTGGAFF
V: TRBV28
D: TRBD1
size: .
J: TRBJ1-1

DNA: TGTGCCAGCAGCGGAGGGACAGGGGGCGGTGAGCAGTTCTTC
CDR3: CASSGGTGGGEQFF
V: TRBV7-7
D: TRBD1
size: once
J: TRBJ2-1

DNA: TGTGCCAGCAGTACAAGAGAGACCCAGTACTTC
CDR3: CASSTRETQYF
V: TRBV28
D: .
size: .
J: TRBJ2-5

DNA: TGTGCCTGGAACCCAGACAGGTACACTGAAGCTTTCTTT
CDR3: CAWNPDRYTEAFF
V: TRBV30
D: .
size: .
J: TRBJ1-1

DNA: TGTGCCAGCCGCCAAAGACAGAACACTGAAGCTTTCTTT
CDR3: CASRQRQNTEAFF
V: TRBV6-5
D: .
size: .
J: TRBJ1-1

DNA: TGTGCCAGCAGCCAAGGAAGCGCGGATTCCACAGATACGCAGTATTTT
CDR3: CASSQGSADSTDTQYF
V: TRBV4-2
D: .
size: .
J: TRBJ2-3

DNA: TGTGCCTGGAGTGTCGAGACCGTCCAGGGGCCCCAGCATTTT
CDR3: CAWSVETVQGPQHF
V: TRBV30
D: .
size: .
J: TRBJ1-5

DNA: TGCGCCAGCAGCTTGGCAGGGGTAGATGGAAACACCATATATTTT
CDR3: CASSLAGVDGNTIYF
V: TRBV5-1
D: .
size: .
J: TRBJ1-3

DNA: TGTGCCAGTAGTATAGATCTGTTCACTAGCGGGAGTTTGAAGTTCTTC
CDR3: CASSIDLFTSGSLKFF
V: TRBV19
D: TRBD2
size: .
J: TRBJ2-1

DNA: TGTGCCAGCAGTTATTTAACTAGGTGGGAGACCCAGTACTTC
CDR3: CASSYLTRWETQYF
V: TRBV6-5
D: .
size: once
J: TRBJ2-5

DNA: TGCGCCAGCAGCCAAGGGACAGGGGTTACCTATGGCTACACCTTC
CDR3: CASSQGTGVTYGYTF
V: TRBV4-1
D: TRBD1
size: .
J: TRBJ1-2

DNA: TGTGCCAGCAGAAAAACTCCCGGGACACTCCACACTGAAGCTTTCTTT
CDR3: CASRKTPGTLHTEAFF
V: TRBV5-4
D: .
size: .
J: TRBJ1-1

DNA: TGTGCCATCGGTTGGGGGGACGGGGAGACCCAGTACTTC
CDR3: CAIGWGDGETQYF
V: TRBV10-3
D: .
size: .
J: TRBJ2-5

DNA: TGTGCCAGCAGTCCCCGGACTAGCGGGAGGGCCGGGGGGACCCAGTACTTC
CDR3: CASSPRTSGRAGGTQYF
V: TRBV2
D: TRBD2
size: .
J: TRBJ2-5

DNA: TGTGCCAGCAGTGGACTGACTAGCGGGATGGCAGATACGCAGTATTTT
CDR3: CASSGLTSGMADTQYF
V: TRBV6-1
D: TRBD2
size: .
J: TRBJ2-3

DNA: TGTGCCACCCAAGAAGCGGACTTTAATGAAAAACTGTTTTTT
CDR3: CATQEADFNEKLFF
V: TRBV10-3
D: .
size: once
J: TRBJ1-4

DNA: TGTGCCAGCAGCTCACGATATCGGGATTGGGAGCAGTACTTC
CDR3: CASSSRYRDWEQYF
V: TRBV7-9
D: .
size: few
J: TRBJ2-7

DNA: TGCAGTGCTAGCCGTAACAATGAGCAGTTCTTC
CDR3: CSASRNNEQFF
V: TRBV20-1
D: .
size: .
J: TRBJ2-1

DNA: TGTGCCAGCAAGCGGGACAGGAGGAACACTGAAGCTTTCTTT
CDR3: CASKRDRRNTEAFF
V: TRBV28
D: TRBD1
size: medium-sized
J: TRBJ1-1

DNA: TGTGCCAGCAACCGACTAGCGGGAGGCTCCTACAATGAGCAGTTCTTC
CDR3: CASNRLAGGSYNEQFF
V: TRBV5-6
D: TRBD2
size: .
J: TRBJ2-1

DNA: TGTGCCAGCATAGAGGGGGGGATCGCAGATACGCAGTATTTT
CDR3: CASIEGGIADTQYF
V: TRBV28
D: .
size: .
J: TRBJ2-3

DNA: TGTGCCAGCAGCCGCGTTTCGGGCGGGGGTTTGGGGGGCTCTGGGGCCAACGTCCTGACTTTC
CDR3: CASSRVSGGGLGGSGANVLTF
V: TRBV27
D: TRBD2
size: .
J: TRBJ2-6

DNA: TGTGCCACTTCGAAGGCTAGCGAATACTACGAGCAGTACTTC
CDR3: CATSKASEYYEQYF
V: TRBV2
D: .
size: .
J: TRBJ2-7

DNA: TGTGCCAGCGGAGTTCAGTGGGACACCGGGGAGCTGTTTTTT
CDR3: CASGVQWDTGELFF
V: TRBV6-5
D: .
size: .
J: TRBJ2-2

DNA: TGTGCCAGCAGCCAAGTCGAGGTAGTAGCGGGCGAGCAGTACTTC
CDR3: CASSQVEVVAGEQYF
V: TRBV4-2
D: TRBD2
size: .
J: TRBJ2-7

DNA: TGTGCCAGCAGTTTATCCCTCTCTGAAGCTTTCTTT
CDR3: CASSLSLSEAFF
V: TRBV28
D: .
size: few
J: TRBJ1-1

DNA: TGCGCCAGCACCATCAGACAGGGGAACACTGAAGCTTTCTTT
CDR3: CASTIRQGNTEAFF
V: TRBV5-1
D: TRBD1
size: .
J: TRBJ1-1

DNA: TGTGCCAGCAGTGGGGGAGCGGGAGTCGCAGATACGCAGTATTTT
CDR3: CASSGGAGVADTQYF
V: TRBV6-1
D: TRBD2
size: .
J: TRBJ2-3

DNA: TGTGCCAGCAGTACAGGGCCGGGCAAAAACATTCAGTACTTC
CDR3: CASSTGPGKNIQYF
V: TRBV7-3
D: .
size: .
J: TRBJ2-4

DNA: TGCGCCAGCAGCTTGGAGGGGTATAGCAATCAGCCCCAGCATTTT
CDR3: CASSLEGYSNQPQHF
V: TRBV5-1
D: .
size: .
J: TRBJ1-5

DNA: TGCGCCAGCAGCTTGGCTCTCACCGGGGAGCTGTTTTTT
CDR3: CASSLALTGELFF
V: TRBV5-1
D: .
size: .
J: TRBJ2-2

DNA: TGCGCCAGCAGCTTGGCCGTATCGGGACTAGCGGGAGGAGGCGAGACCCAGTACTTC
CDR3: CASSLAVSGLAGGGETQYF
V: TRBV5-1
D: TRBD2
size: .
J: TRBJ2-5

DNA: TGTGCCAGTAGTATAGCCCCGGGAGGGTCCTACGAGCAGTACTTC
CDR3: CASSIAPGGSYEQYF
V: TRBV19
D: TRBD2
size: .
J: TRBJ2-7

DNA: TGTGCCAGCAGTGAAGCATTGTACAGCCAAAACACCATATATTTT
CDR3: CASSEALYSQNTIYF
V: TRBV6-1
D: .
size: few
J: TRBJ1-3

DNA: TGCGCCAGCAGCCAGGGGGCAGATTATGGCTACACCTTC
CDR3: CASSQGADYGYTF
V: TRBV4-1
D: .
size: .
J: TRBJ1-2

DNA: TGCGCCAGCAGCCAAACGGGACTTACCTACAATGAGCAGTTCTTC
CDR3: CASSQTGLTYNEQFF
V: TRBV5-1
D: .
size: .
J: TRBJ2-1

DNA: TGTGCCAGCAGTTTATCCGCGGTGAACACTGAAGCTTTCTTT
CDR3: CASSLSAVNTEAFF
V: TRBV27
D: .
size: .
J: TRBJ1-1

DNA: TGCGCCAGCAGCCAAGATCCCGGACTAGCGGATCCCTACGAGCAGTACTTC
CDR3: CASSQDPGLADPYEQYF
V: TRBV4-1
D: TRBD2
size: .
J: TRBJ2-7

DNA: TGTGCCAGCAGTGGCCAGGGGTTAGGTGAAAAACTGTTTTTT
CDR3: CASSGQGLGEKLFF
V: TRBV9
D: .
size: once
J: TRBJ1-4

DNA: TGTGCTAGTGGTTTGTCAGGGGAATGGAGCAATCAGCCCCAGCATTTT
CDR3: CASGLSGEWSNQPQHF
V: TRBV12-5
D: .
size: few
J: TRBJ1-5

DNA: TGTGCCAGCAGCTTTTCCGGCGCGACAGACTACAATGAGCAGTTCTTC
CDR3: CASSFSGATDYNEQFF
V: TRBV7-2
D: .
size: .
J: TRBJ2-1

DNA: TGTGCCAGCAGTTTAGATCCCAGGAACTATGGCTACACCTTC
CDR3: CASSLDPRNYGYTF
V: TRBV27
D: .
size: .
J: TRBJ1-2

DNA: TGTGCCAGCAGTTGGACAGCGAGCCCCATATCCCACACTGAAGCTTTCTTT
CDR3: CASSWTASPISHTEAFF
V: TRBV27
D: .
size: .
J: TRBJ1-1

DNA: TGTGCCAGCAGCTTAGGACTGGGTACGGAGACCCAGTACTTC
CDR3: CASSLGLGTETQYF
V: TRBV7-9
D: .
size: .
J: TRBJ2-5

DNA: TGCGCCAGCAGCCATGTAGGTCGGGACAGGGGGAATGAAAAACTGTTTTTT
CDR3: CASSHVGRDRGNEKLFF
V: TRBV4-1
D: TRBD1
size: medium-sized
J: TRBJ1-4

DNA: TGCGCCAGCGGGGACGCGAGCGGGAGGGTCAATGAGCAGTTCTTC
CDR3: CASGDASGRVNEQFF
V: TRBV10-1
D: TRBD2
size: once
J: TRBJ2-1

DNA: TGTGCCAGCAGCAGGGGACTAGCTGTGACCGGGGAGCTGTTTTTT
CDR3: CASSRGLAVTGELFF
V: TRBV6-5
D: TRBD2
size: .
J: TRBJ2-2

DNA: TGTGCCAGTAGTATAGGTGGAGGGTACCCCTCCTACGAGCAGTACTTC
CDR3: CASSIGGGYPSYEQYF
V: TRBV19
D: .
size: .
J: TRBJ2-7

DNA: TGTGCCAGCAGTTCTACAGGGGTGGTGGAGACCCAGTACTTC
CDR3: CASSSTGVVETQYF
V: TRBV2
D: TRBD1
size: .
J: TRBJ2-5

DNA: TGTGCCAGCAGCCCGGGGACACTGAATCAGCCCCAGCATTTT
CDR3: CASSPGTLNQPQHF
V: TRBV7-9
D: .
size: .
J: TRBJ1-5

DNA: TGTGCCAGCAGTTTTGCGGGGTATGGCACTGAAGCTTTCTTT
CDR3: CASSFAGYGTEAFF
V: TRBV27
D: .
size: .
J: TRBJ1-1